The clone carrying this T cell receptor beta chain showed up just a few times. Its antigen remains unknown. These data belong to a study of T cells in narcolepsy. Study-wide results and limits: Autoreactive clonotypes reportedly recurred in blood of same and different patients, not controls. Autoreactive HCRT-specific and TRIB2-specific clonotypes were marked in same-patient CSF-versus-blood CD4+ comparisons.

TCRdb's copy holds only in-frame clones and misses some; the assay was immunoSEQ multiplex PCR. The sample carries 25,000 to 35,000 clones, about four fifths recorded once. The CDR3 spans 15 residues. The V and J ends lost 1 base and 2 bases respectively, with 9 bases between them. The germline V gene has CDR1 SNHLY and CDR2 FYNNEI. The TCR was taken from a human donor with narcolepsy. The specimen was CD45RA- memory CD4+ T cells from PBMCs. The rearrangement links TRBV2 to TRBJ2-1, with D unresolved. The CDR3 DNA reads TGTGCCAGCAGTGAAGATCGGGCGACCTACAATGAGCAGTTCTTC. Protein product: CASSEDRATYNEQFF.